This record looks at one TCR beta chain sequence and its context. These data belong to a study of blood T cell repertoires in COVID-19. The J segment lost 4 bases and the V segment lost 1 base, leaving 2 bases of the junction unmatched. The CDR3 totals 14 residues. The V gene's germline CDR1 is SGHAT and CDR2 FQNNGV. Produced via immunoSEQ multiplex PCR; TCRdb's table is partial and in-frame only. The sample shows 200,000 or so clones, roughly 79% of them seen only once. This sequence joins TRBV11-2 and TRBJ1-2, with 8 bases matching TRBD1. This clonotype originated in a human donor with acute or convalescent COVID-19. The donor label of this sample is uncertain. The sample comprised peripheral blood. This chain's CDR3 is CASSLAGGLYGYTF. CDR3 nucleotides: TGTGCCAGCAGCTTAGCAGGGGGCCTCTATGGCTACACCTTC.